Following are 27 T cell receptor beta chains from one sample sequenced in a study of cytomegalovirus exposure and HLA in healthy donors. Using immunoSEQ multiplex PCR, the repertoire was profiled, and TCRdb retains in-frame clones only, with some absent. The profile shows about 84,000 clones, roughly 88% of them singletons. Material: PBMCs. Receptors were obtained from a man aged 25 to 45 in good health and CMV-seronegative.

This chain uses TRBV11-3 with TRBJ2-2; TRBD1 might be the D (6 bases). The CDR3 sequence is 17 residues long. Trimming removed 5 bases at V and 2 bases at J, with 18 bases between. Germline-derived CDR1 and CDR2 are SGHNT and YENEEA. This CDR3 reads CASSPRAGDINTGELFF. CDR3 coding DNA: TGTGCCAGCAGCCCAAGGGCAGGGGACATAAACACCGGGGAGCTGTTTTTT.

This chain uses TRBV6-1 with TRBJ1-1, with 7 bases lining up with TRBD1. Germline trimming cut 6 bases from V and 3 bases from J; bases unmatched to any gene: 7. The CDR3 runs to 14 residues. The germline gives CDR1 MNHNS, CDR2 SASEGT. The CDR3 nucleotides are TGTGCCAGCAGGACCGGGACAGATTACACTGAAGCTTTCTTT. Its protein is CASRTGTDYTEAFF.

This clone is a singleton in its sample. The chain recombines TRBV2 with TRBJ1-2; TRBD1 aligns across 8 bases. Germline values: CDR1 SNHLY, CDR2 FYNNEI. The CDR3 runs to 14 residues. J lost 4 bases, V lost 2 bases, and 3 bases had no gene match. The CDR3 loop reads CASSERTGTYGYTF. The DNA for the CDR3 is TGTGCCAGCAGTGAACGGACAGGGACCTATGGCTACACCTTC.

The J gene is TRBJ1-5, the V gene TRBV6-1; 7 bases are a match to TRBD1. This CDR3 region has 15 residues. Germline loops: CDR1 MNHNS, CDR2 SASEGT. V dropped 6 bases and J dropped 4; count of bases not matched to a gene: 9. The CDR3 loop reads CASRRDRAPNQPQHF. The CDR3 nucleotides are TGTGCCAGCAGAAGAGACAGGGCACCTAATCAGCCCCAGCATTTT.

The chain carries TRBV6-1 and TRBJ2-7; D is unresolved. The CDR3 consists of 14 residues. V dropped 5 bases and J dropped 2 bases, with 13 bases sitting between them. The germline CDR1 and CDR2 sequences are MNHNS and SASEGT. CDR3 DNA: TGTGCCAGCAGTACGAACAGCCCACCCTACGAGCAGTACTTC. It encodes CASSTNSPPYEQYF.

CDR3 region: CASSYSSAGNDQPQHF. The CDR3 region has the DNA TGTGCCAGCAGTTACTCGAGTGCAGGGAACGATCAGCCCCAGCATTTT. The rearrangement uses TRBV6-5 and TRBJ1-5; perhaps TRBD1 as D (5 bases). V shed 0 bases and J shed 5 bases, with 14 bases lying between them. The CDR3 is made up of 16 amino acids. From germline, CDR1 is MNHEY and CDR2 SVGAGI.

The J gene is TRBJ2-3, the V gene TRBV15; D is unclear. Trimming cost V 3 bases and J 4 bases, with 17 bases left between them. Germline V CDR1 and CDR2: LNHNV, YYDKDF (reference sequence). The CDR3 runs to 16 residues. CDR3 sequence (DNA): TGTGCCACCAGCAGGGCGGCTGGTGGCCGTGCAGATACGCAGTATTTT. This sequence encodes CATSRAAGGRADTQYF.

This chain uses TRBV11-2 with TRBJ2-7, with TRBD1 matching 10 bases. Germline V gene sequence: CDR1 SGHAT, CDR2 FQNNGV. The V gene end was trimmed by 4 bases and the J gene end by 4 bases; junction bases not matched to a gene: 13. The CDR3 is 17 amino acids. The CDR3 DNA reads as TGTGCCAGCAGCTCCCCGACCGGGACAGGGGTAATGTACGAGCAGTACTTC. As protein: CASSSPTGTGVMYEQYF.

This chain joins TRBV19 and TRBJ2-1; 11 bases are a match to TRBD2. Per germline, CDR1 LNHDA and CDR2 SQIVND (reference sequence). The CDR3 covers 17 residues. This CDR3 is CARVASGRPGTYNEQFF. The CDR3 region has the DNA TGTGCGAGGGTTGCTAGCGGGAGGCCAGGAACCTACAATGAGCAGTTCTTC.

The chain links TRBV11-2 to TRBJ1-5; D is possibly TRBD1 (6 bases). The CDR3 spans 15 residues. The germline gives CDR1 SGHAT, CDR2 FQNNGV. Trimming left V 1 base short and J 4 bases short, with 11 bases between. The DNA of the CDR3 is TGTGCCAGCAGCTTAGGGGGGACACTGAATCAGCCCCAGCATTTT. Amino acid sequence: CASSLGGTLNQPQHF.

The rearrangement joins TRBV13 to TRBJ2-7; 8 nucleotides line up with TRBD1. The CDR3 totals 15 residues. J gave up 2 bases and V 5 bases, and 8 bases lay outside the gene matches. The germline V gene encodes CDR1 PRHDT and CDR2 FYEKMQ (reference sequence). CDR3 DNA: TGTGCCAGCAGCCCGAGAGGACAGGGAGCCTACGAGCAGTACTTC. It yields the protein CASSPRGQGAYEQYF.

CDR3 amino acids: CASSPRQGLETQYF. The CDR3 DNA reads TGTGCCAGCAGCCCACGACAGGGATTGGAGACCCAGTACTTC. V usage is TRBV7-9 and J usage is TRBJ2-5, with 7 bases aligning to TRBD1. This CDR3 contains 14 residues. CDR1 and CDR2 from the germline V gene are SEHNR and FQNEAQ (reference sequence). With V trimmed by 5 bases and J by 5 bases, 8 bases remained unmatched.

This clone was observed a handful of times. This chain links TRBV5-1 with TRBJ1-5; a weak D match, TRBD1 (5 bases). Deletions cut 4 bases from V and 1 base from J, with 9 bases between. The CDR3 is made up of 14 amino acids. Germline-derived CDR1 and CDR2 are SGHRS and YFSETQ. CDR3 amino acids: CASSPQGSNQPQHF. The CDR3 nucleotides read TGCGCCAGCAGCCCCCAGGGAAGCAATCAGCCCCAGCATTTT.

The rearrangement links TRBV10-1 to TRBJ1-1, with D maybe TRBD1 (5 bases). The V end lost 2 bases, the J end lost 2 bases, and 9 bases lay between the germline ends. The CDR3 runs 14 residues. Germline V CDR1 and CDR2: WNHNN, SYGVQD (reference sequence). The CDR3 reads CASSEGGDNTEAFF. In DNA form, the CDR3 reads TGCGCCAGCAGTGAGGGGGGGGACAACACTGAAGCTTTCTTT.

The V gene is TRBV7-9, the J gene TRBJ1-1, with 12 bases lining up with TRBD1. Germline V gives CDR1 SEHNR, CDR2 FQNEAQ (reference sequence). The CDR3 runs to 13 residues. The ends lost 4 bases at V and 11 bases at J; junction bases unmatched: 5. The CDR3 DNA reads TGTGCCAGCAGCTACGGGACAGGGGGCTTGGCTTTCTTT. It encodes CASSYGTGGLAFF.

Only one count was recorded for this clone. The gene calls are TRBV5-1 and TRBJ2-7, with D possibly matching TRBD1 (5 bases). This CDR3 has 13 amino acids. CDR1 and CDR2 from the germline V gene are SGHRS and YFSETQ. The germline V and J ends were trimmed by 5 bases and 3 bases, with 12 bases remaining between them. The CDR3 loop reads CASRQDTYYEQYF. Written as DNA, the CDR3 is TGCGCCAGCAGGCAGGACACCTACTACGAGCAGTACTTC. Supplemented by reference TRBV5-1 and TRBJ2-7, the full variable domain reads KAGVTQTPRYLIKTRGQQVTLSCSPISGHRSVSWYQQTPGQGLQFLFEYFSETQRNKGNFPGRFSGRQFSNSRSEMNVSTLELGDSALYLCASRQDTYYEQYFGPGTRLTVT.

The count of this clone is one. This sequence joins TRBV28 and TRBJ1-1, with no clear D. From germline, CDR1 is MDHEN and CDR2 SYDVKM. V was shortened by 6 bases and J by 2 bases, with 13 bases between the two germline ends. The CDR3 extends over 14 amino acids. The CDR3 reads CASSERATNTEAFF. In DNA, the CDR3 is TGTGCCAGCAGCGAAAGAGCTACCAACACTGAAGCTTTCTTT.

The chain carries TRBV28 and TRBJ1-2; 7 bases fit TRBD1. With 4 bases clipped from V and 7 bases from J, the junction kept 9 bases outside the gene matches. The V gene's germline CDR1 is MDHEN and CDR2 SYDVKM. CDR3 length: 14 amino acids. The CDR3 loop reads CASSSPRGAVGYTF. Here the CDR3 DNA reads TGTGCCAGCAGTTCCCCCAGGGGGGCCGTTGGCTACACCTTC.

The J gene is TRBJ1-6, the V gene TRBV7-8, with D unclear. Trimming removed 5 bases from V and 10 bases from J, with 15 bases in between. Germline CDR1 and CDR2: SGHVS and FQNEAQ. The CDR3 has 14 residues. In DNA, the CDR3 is TGTGCCAGCAGCCCAAGTAGGAGGATCTCACCCCTCCACTTT. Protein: CASSPSRRISPLHF.

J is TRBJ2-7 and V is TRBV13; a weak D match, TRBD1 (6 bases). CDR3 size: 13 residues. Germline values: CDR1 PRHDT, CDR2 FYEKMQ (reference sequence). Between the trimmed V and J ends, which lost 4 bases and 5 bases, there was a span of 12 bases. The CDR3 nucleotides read TGTGCCAGCAGCTCTTACAGGGTTGACGAGCAGTACTTC. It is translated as CASSSYRVDEQYF. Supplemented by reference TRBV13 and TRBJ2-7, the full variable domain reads AAGVIQSPRHLIKEKRETATLKCYPIPRHDTVYWYQQGPGQDPQFLISFYEKMQSDKGSIPDRFSAQQFSDYHSELNMSSLELGDSALYFCASSSYRVDEQYFGPGTRLTVT.

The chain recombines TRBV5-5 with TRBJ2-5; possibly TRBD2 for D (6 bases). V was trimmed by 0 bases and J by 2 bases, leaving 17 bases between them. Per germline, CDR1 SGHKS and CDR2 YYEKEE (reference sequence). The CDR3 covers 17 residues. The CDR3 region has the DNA TGTGCCAGCAGCTTGGCCCCCTTGGGGGGTGGACAAGAGACCCAGTACTTC. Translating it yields CASSLAPLGGGQETQYF.

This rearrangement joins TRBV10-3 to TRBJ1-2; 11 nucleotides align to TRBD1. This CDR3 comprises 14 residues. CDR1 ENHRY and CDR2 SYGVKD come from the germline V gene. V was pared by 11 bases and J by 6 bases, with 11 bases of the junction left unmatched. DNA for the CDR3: TGTGCCGCAGGTGGGGGACAGGGGGTTCATGGCTACACCTTC. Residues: CAAGGGQGVHGYTF.

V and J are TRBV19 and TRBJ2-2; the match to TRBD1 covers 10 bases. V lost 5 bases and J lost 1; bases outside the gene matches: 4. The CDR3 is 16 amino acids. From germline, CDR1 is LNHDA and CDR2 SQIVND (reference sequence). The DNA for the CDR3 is TGTGCCAGTAGTGTCCGGGACAGGGGGAACACCGGGGAGCTGTTTTTT. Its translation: CASSVRDRGNTGELFF.

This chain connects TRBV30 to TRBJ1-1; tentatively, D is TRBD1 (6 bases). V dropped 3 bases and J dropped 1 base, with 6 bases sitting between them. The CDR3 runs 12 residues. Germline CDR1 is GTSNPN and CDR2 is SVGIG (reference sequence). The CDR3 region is CAWRGGNTEAFF. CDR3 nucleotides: TGTGCCTGGAGAGGGGGGAACACTGAAGCTTTCTTT.

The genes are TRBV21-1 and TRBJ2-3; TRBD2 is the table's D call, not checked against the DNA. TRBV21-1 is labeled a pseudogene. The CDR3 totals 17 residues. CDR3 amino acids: CASSKAISGFNTDTQYF. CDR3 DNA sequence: TGTGCCAGCAGCAAGGCGATTAGCGGCTTTAACACAGATACGCAGTATTTT.

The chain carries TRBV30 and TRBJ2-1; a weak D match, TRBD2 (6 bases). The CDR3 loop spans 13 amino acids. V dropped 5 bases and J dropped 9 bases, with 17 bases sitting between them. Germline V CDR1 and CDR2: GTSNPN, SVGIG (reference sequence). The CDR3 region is CAWHRDGSGEQFF. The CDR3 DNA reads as TGTGCCTGGCATCGGGACGGGAGTGGTGAGCAGTTCTTC.

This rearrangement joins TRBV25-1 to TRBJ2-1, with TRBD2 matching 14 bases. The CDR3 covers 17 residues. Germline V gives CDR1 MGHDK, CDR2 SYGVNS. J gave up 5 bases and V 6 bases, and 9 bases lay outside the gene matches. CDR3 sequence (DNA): TGTGCCAGCAGCACTGGGACTAGCGGGAGACTGGACAATGAGCAGTTCTTC. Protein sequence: CASSTGTSGRLDNEQFF.